A single sample gave rise to the 14 T cell receptor beta chains below, sequenced in a study of cytomegalovirus exposure and HLA in healthy donors. Use of 60 Vbeta and 13 Jbeta primers characterized the PCR. Clones were read by immunoSEQ multiplex PCR, and TCRdb kept only the in-frame ones, dropping some. The sample lists about 160,000 clones, approximately 82% occurring once. Sequenced: PBMCs. These receptors were collected from a male donor in good health and CMV-seronegative.

With respect to this clone: One end of the junction does not line up with germline, which may come from a read error. The chain uses TRBV18 and TRBJ2-7; 11 bases match TRBD1. CDR3 length: 14 amino acids. Germline values: CDR1 KGHSH, CDR2 LQKENI. The CDR3 nucleotides read TGTGCCAACTCACCAGGGACAGGGGGTTCGGGGCAGTACTTC. Translation: CANSPGTGGSGQYF.

The V gene is TRBV29-1, the J gene TRBJ1-2; D gene unclear. This CDR3 has 15 amino acids. CDR1 and CDR2 (germline): SQVTM, ANQGSEA. Trimming shortened V by 2 bases and J by 0 bases, and 13 bases separated the two germline ends. The CDR3 loop is CSVETTDESNYGYTF. The CDR3 region has the DNA TGCAGCGTTGAAACAACAGACGAATCTAACTATGGCTACACCTTC.

This clone was seen more than once but under ten times. This rearrangement joins TRBV9 to TRBJ1-2; 7 positions agree with TRBD1. Germline loops: CDR1 SGDLS, CDR2 YYNGEE. Losses at the gene ends were 4 bases for V and 4 bases for J; bases not matched to a gene: 10. This CDR3 comprises 15 residues. The CDR3, as DNA: TGTGCCAGCAGCCCCGGGACAGACCCTTCCTATGGCTACACCTTC. It specifies CASSPGTDPSYGYTF.

This chain uses TRBV7-3 with TRBJ1-2, with a possible D match to TRBD1 (5 bases). V lost 5 bases and J lost 3, with 16 bases in between. This CDR3 is built from 15 residues. The germline CDR1 and CDR2 sequences are SGHTA and FQGTGA. CDR3 residues: CASSENAGTYYGYTF. As DNA, the CDR3 is TGTGCCAGCAGCGAAAACGCCGGGACTTACTATGGCTACACCTTC.

The J gene is TRBJ2-3, the V gene TRBV5-4; D not resolved. The CDR3 covers 15 residues. The ends were cut back, 1 base at V and 0 bases at J, with 9 bases in the middle. CDR1 and CDR2 from the germline V gene are SGHNT and YYREEE (reference sequence). The CDR3 DNA follows: TGTGCCAGCAGCTTGTTGACTTCTAGCACAGATACGCAGTATTTT. Protein: CASSLLTSSTDTQYF.

The chain is built from TRBV7-2 and TRBJ2-7; weak D call: TRBD2 (5 bases). Germline V gene data show CDR1 as SGHTA and CDR2 as FQGNSA. V lost 3 bases and J lost 7, with 13 bases in between. The CDR3 extends over 13 amino acids. DNA of the CDR3: TGTGCCAGCAGCTTTGAGGGATTGGGGGAGCAGTACTTC. As protein: CASSFEGLGEQYF.

The genes are TRBV29-1 and TRBJ2-7; tentative D call: TRBD1 (5 bases). The germline V gene encodes CDR1 SQVTM and CDR2 ANQGSEA. This CDR3 spans 12 amino acids. V shed 4 bases and J shed 2 bases, with 9 bases lying between them. The CDR3 region has the DNA TGCAGCGTTGTGGACATGGCCTACGAGCAGTACTTC. Translated: CSVVDMAYEQYF.

The chain carries TRBV30 and TRBJ2-7; TRBD2 aligns across 11 bases. Trimming at V came to 3 bases and at J to 5 bases, leaving 9 bases not matched to a gene. CDR1 is GTSNPN, CDR2 SVGIG, per germline (reference sequence). There are 15 residues in the CDR3. Here the CDR3 reads CAWRKGTSGTNEQYF. The CDR3, as DNA: TGTGCCTGGAGAAAGGGGACTAGCGGTACGAACGAGCAGTACTTC.

V usage is TRBV28 and J usage is TRBJ2-7; 8 bases fit TRBD2. J gave up 5 bases and V 3 bases, and 6 bases lay outside the gene matches. CDR1 is MDHEN and CDR2 is SYDVKM in the germline V gene. CDR3 length: 14 residues. The DNA of the CDR3 is TGTGCCAGCAGTTTGCCCGGGAGGGCCCACGAGCAGTACTTC. Translated: CASSLPGRAHEQYF.

The chain couples TRBV7-8 to TRBJ2-5; a possible D gene is TRBD2 (5 bases). The length of the CDR3 is 14 residues. Trimming took 7 bases from V and 3 from J, leaving 15 bases between them. Germline CDR1 reads SGHVS; CDR2 reads FQNEAQ. For the CDR3, the DNA is TGTGCCAGCACGGGGAAAGGACGCGAAGAGACCCAGTACTTC. It encodes CASTGKGREETQYF.

The chain is built from TRBV19 and TRBJ2-1, with 8 positions matching TRBD1. Trimming at V came to 5 bases and at J to 2 bases, leaving 5 bases not matched to a gene. CDR1 is LNHDA, CDR2 SQIVND, per germline (reference sequence). This CDR3 is 15 amino acids long. The CDR3 DNA follows: TGTGCCAGTAGTCCTGAGGGACAGGCCTACAATGAGCAGTTCTTC. Translated: CASSPEGQAYNEQFF. Full variable domain (outside the CDR3, taken from reference TRBV19 and TRBJ2-1): DGGITQSPKYLFRKEGQNVTLSCEQNLNHDAMYWYRQDPGQGLRLIYYSQIVNDFQKGDIAEGYSVSREKKESFPLTVTSAQKNPTAFYLCASSPEGQAYNEQFFGPGTRLTVL.

The chain carries TRBV30 and TRBJ2-2, with TRBD2 identical over 11 bases. CDR3 length: 16 amino acids. Germline trimming cut 4 bases from V and 2 bases from J; bases unmatched to any gene: 6. The germline gives CDR1 GTSNPN, CDR2 SVGIG (reference sequence). The CDR3 DNA sequence: TGTGCCTGGATCCCCGGGACTAGCGGTAACACCGGGGAGCTGTTTTTT. It is translated as CAWIPGTSGNTGELFF.

V is TRBV7-6 and J is TRBJ2-3; D is possibly TRBD2 (6 bases). Between the trimmed V and J ends, which lost 2 bases and 1 base, there was a span of 7 bases. The germline gives CDR1 SGHVS, CDR2 FNYEAQ. The CDR3 covers 14 residues. CDR3 in DNA: TGTGCCAGCAGCTTACGCGGGGGCACAGATACGCAGTATTTT. Its translation: CASSLRGGTDTQYF.

The chain joins TRBV9 to TRBJ2-7; D is undetermined. Per germline, CDR1 SGDLS and CDR2 YYNGEE. This CDR3 has 14 residues. The ends were cut back, 2 bases at V and 1 base at J, with 10 bases in the middle. CDR3 region: CASSVEAASYEQYF. CDR3 DNA: TGTGCCAGCAGCGTCGAGGCGGCGTCCTACGAGCAGTACTTC.